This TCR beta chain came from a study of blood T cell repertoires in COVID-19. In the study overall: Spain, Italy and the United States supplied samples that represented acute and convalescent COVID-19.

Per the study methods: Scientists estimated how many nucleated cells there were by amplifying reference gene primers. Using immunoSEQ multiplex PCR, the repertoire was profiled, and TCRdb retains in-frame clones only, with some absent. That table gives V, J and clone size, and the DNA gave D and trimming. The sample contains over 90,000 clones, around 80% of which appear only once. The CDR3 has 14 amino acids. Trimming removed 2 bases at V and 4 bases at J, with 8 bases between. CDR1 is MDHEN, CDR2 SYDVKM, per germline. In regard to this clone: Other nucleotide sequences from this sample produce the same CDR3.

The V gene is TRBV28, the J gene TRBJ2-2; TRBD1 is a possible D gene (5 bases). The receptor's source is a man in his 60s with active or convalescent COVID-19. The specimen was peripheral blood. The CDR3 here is CASSLQGGTGELFF. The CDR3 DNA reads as TGTGCCAGCAGTTTACAGGGCGGCACCGGGGAGCTGTTTTTT.